This paragraph covers one T cell receptor (beta chain) sequence. The data originate from a study of shared clonotypes between healthy human individuals. Terminally differentiated effector memory CD45RA+ cells were excluded by CCR7 positive selection of CD45RO-negative cells. Sequenced by immunoSEQ multiplex PCR; TCRdb stores in-frame clones only, minus some. The sample contains about 2.1 million clones, 93% of which appear only once. This CDR3 is built from 14 residues. Trimming cost V 5 bases and J 6 bases; bases outside gene matches: 8. The germline V gene encodes CDR1 SGHTS and CDR2 YDEGEE. Sequenced input: naive CD8+ T cells from PBMCs. The rearrangement uses TRBV5-8 and TRBJ2-7; 10 bases line up with TRBD1. This clonotype originated in a man aged 18 to 30 in good health. Some clones in this sample may be carry-over from other donors' samples. The CDR3 region is CASRTGGAYFEQYF. In nucleotides, the CDR3 is TGTGCCAGCAGGACAGGGGGCGCGTATTTCGAGCAGTACTTC.